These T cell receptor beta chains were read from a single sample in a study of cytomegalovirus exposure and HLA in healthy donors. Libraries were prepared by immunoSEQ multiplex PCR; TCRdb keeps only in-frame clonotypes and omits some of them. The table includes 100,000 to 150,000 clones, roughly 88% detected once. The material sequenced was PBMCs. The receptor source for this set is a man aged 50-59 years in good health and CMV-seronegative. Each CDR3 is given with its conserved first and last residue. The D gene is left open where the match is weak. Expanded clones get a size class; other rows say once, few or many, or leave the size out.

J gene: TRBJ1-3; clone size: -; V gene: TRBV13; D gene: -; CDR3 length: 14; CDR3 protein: CASSLGGYGNTIYF; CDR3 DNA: TGTGCCAGCAGCCTCGGCGGTTACGGAAACACCATATATTTT
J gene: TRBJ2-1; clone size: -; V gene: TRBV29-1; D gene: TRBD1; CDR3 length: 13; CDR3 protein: CSAQQGPDNEQFF; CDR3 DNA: TGCAGCGCGCAACAGGGGCCCGACAATGAGCAGTTCTTC
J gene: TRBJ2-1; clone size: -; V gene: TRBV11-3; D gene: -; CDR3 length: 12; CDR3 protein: CASSWGVDEQFF; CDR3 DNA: TGTGCCAGCAGCTGGGGGGTCGATGAGCAGTTCTTC
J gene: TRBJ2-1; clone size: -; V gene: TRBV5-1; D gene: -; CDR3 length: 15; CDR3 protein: CASSFGTWIYNEQFF; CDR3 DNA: TGCGCCAGCAGCTTCGGGACATGGATCTACAATGAGCAGTTCTTC
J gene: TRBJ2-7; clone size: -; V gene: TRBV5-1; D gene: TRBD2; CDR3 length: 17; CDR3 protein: CASSYRTSGGSSYEQYF; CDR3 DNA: TGCGCCAGCAGCTACAGGACTAGCGGGGGAAGCTCCTACGAGCAGTACTTC
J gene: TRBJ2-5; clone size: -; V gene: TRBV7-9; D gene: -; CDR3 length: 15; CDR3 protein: CASNLGHEVIETQYF; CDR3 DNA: TGTGCCAGCAACCTGGGACACGAAGTCATAGAGACCCAGTACTTC
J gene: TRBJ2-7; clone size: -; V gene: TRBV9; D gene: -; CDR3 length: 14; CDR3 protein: CASSVGKGGYEQYF; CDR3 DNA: TGTGCCAGCAGCGTAGGAAAAGGAGGCTACGAGCAGTACTTC
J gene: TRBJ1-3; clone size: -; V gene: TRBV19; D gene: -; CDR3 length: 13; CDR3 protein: CASTTSGQNTIYF; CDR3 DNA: TGTGCCAGTACCACGTCAGGGCAGAACACCATATATTTT
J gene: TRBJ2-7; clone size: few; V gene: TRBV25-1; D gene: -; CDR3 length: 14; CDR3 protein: CASSEYVSSYEQYF; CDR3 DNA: TGTGCCAGCAGTGAATACGTCAGCTCCTACGAGCAGTACTTC
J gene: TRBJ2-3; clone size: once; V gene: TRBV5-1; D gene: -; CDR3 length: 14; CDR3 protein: CASNFGESTDTQYF; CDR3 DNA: TGCGCCAGCAACTTCGGGGAGAGCACAGATACGCAGTATTTT
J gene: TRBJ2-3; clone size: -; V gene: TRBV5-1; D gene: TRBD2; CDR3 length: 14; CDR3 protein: CASREVGGADTQYF; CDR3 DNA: TGCGCCAGCAGGGAGGTCGGGGGGGCAGATACGCAGTATTTT
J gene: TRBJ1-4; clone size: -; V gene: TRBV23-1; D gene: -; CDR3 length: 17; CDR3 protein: CASSGRGPASTNEKLFF; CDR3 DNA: TGCGCCAGCAGTGGTCGAGGGCCCGCATCAACTAATGAAAAACTGTTTTTT
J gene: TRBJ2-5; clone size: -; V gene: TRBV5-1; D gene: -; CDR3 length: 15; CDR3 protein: CASSLASPPMETQYF; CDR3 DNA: TGCGCCAGCAGCTTGGCCAGTCCGCCCATGGAGACCCAGTACTTC
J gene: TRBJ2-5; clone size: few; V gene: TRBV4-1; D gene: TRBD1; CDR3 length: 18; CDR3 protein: CASSQRPGQGNPSETQYF; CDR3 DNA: TGCGCCAGCAGCCAACGTCCCGGACAGGGAAATCCCTCAGAGACCCAGTACTTC
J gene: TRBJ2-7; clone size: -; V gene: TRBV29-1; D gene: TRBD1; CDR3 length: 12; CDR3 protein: CSVEGQFYEQYF; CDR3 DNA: TGCAGCGTTGAGGGACAGTTCTACGAGCAGTACTTC
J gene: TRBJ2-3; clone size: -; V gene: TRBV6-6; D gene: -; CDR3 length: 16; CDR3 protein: CASSQTGTPSTDTQYF; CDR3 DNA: TGTGCCAGCAGTCAGACCGGGACACCTAGCACAGATACGCAGTATTTT
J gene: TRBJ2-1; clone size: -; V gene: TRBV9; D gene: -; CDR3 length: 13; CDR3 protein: CASSYRGSNEQFF; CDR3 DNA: TGTGCCAGCAGCTACCGGGGTAGCAATGAGCAGTTCTTC